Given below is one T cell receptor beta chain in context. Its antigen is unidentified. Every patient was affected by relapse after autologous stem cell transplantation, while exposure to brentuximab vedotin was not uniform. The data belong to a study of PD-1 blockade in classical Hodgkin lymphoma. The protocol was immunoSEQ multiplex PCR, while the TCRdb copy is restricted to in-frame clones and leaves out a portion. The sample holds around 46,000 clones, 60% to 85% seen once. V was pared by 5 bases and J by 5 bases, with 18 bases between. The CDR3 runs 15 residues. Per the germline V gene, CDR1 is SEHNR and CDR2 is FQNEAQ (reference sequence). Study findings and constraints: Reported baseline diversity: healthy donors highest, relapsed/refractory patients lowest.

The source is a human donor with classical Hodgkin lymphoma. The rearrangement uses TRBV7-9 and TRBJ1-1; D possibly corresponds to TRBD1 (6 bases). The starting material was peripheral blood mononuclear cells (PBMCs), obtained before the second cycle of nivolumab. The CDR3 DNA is TGTGCCAGCAGCCCCCTCGCGAAAGGGGGGACTGAAGCTTTCTTT. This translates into CASSPLAKGGTEAFF.